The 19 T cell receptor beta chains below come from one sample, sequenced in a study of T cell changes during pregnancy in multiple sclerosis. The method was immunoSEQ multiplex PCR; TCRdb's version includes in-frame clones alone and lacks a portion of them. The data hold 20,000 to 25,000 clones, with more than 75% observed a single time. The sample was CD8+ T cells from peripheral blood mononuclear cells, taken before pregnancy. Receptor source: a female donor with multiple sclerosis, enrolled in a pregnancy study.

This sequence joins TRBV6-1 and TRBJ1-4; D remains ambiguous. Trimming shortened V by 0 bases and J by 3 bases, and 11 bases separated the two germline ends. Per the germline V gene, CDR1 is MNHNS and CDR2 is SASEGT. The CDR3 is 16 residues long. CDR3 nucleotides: TGTGCCAGCAGTGAAGCCGCATGGAGGGCTAATGAAAAACTGTTTTTT. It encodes CASSEAAWRANEKLFF.

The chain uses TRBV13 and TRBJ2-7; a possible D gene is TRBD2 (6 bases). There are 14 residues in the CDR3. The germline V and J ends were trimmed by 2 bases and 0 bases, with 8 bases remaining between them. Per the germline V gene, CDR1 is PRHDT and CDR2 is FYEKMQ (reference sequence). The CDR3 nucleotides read TGTGCCAGCAGCTTACGTAGCGGCTCCTACGAGCAGTACTTC. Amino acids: CASSLRSGSYEQYF.

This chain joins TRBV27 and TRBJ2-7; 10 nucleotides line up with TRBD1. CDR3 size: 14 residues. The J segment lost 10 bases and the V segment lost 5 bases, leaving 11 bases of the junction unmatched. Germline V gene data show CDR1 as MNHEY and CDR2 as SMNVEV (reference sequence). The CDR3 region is CASSPLTGGAEQYF. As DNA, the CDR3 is TGTGCCAGCAGTCCATTGACAGGGGGCGCCGAACAGTACTTC.

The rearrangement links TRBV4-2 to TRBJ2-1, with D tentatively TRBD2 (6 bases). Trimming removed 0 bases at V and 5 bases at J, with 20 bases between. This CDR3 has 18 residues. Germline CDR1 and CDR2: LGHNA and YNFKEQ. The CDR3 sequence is CASSQESPLTAGHNEQFF. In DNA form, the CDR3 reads TGTGCCAGCAGCCAAGAAAGCCCCCTTACTGCGGGACACAATGAGCAGTTCTTC.

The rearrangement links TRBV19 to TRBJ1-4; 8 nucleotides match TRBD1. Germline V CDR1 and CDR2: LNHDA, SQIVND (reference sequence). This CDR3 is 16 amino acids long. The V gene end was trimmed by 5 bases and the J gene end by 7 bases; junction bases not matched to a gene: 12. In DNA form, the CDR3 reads TGTGCCAGTAGTGTTTTATTCGGGACAGGAATTGAAAAACTGTTTTTT. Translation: CASSVLFGTGIEKLFF.

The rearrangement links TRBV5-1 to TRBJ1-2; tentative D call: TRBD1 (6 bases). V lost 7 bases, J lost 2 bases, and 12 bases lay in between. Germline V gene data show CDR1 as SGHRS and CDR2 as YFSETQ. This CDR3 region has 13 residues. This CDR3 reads CASGSGQNYGYTF. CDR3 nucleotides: TGCGCCAGCGGGTCGGGACAAAACTATGGCTACACCTTC.

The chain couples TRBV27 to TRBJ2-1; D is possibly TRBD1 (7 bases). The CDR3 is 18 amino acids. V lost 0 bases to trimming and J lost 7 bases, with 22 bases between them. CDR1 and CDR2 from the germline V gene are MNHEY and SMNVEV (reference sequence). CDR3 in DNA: TGTGCCAGCAGTTTATCAGGGCAGGAGGGGGCTTTAGTGAATGAGCAGTTCTTC. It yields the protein CASSLSGQEGALVNEQFF.

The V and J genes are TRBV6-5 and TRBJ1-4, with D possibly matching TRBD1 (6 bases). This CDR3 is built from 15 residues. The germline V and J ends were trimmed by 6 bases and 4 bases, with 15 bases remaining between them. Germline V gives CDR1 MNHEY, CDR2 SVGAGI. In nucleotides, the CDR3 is TGTGCCAGCAGACCGAGACAGGCCCATAATGAAAAACTGTTTTTT. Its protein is CASRPRQAHNEKLFF.

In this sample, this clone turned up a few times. Written as DNA, the CDR3 is TGCGCCAGCAGCCAAGTAAAAGGGACTAGCGGGGAGCAGTTCTTC. This encodes CASSQVKGTSGEQFF. The genes are TRBV4-1 and TRBJ2-1; 12 bases map to TRBD2. Germline V gives CDR1 MGHRA, CDR2 YSYEKL. The V gene end was trimmed by 1 base and the J gene end by 10 bases; junction bases not matched to a gene: 5. The CDR3 spans 15 residues.

CDR3 sequence reads: CSVDRGQVNEQFF. The CDR3 DNA is TGCAGCGTTGACAGGGGGCAGGTCAATGAGCAGTTCTTC. V and J are TRBV29-1 and TRBJ2-1; 8 nucleotides line up with TRBD1. The junction had 4 bases not matched to a gene; V was cut back by 3 bases and J by 6 bases. This CDR3 has 13 amino acids. Germline CDR1 is SQVTM and CDR2 is ANQGSEA.

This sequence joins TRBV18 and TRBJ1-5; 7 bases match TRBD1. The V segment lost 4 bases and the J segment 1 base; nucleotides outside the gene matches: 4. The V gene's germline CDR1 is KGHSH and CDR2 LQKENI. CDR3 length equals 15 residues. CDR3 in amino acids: CASSRTGRSNQPQHF. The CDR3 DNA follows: TGTGCCAGCTCACGGACAGGTAGGAGCAATCAGCCCCAGCATTTT.

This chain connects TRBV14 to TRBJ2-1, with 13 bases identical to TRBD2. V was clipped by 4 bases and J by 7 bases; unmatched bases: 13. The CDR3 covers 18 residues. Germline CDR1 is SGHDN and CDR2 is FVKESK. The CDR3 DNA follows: TGTGCCAGCAGCCTGTTCGGGACTAGCGGGAAGACTTCGAATGAGCAGTTCTTC. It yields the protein CASSLFGTSGKTSNEQFF.

The CDR3 is CASSLRGRASYEQYF. DNA of the CDR3: TGTGCCAGCAGTTTACGCGGGAGGGCTTCCTACGAGCAGTACTTC. V is TRBV27 and J is TRBJ2-7; the match to TRBD2 covers 9 bases. The J segment lost 1 base and the V segment lost 2 bases, leaving 3 bases of the junction unmatched. The CDR3 spans 15 residues. Germline loops: CDR1 MNHEY, CDR2 SMNVEV (reference sequence).

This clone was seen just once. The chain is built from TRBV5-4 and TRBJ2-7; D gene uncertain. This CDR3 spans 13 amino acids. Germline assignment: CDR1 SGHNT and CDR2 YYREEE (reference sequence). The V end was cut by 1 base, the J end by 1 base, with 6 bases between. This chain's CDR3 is CASSLTESYEQYF. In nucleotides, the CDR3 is TGTGCCAGCAGCTTGACAGAGTCCTACGAGCAGTACTTC. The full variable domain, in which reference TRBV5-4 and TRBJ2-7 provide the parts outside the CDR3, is ETGVTQSPTHLIKTRGQQVTLRCSSQSGHNTVSWYQQALGQGPQFIFQYYREEENGRGNFPPRFSGLQFPNYSSELNVNALELDDSALYLCASSLTESYEQYFGPGTRLTVT.

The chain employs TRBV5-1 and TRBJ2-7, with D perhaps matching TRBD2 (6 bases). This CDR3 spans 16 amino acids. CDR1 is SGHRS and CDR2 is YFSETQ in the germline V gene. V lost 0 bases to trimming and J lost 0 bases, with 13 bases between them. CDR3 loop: CASSLEWTTTSYEQYF. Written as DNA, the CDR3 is TGCGCCAGCAGCTTGGAGTGGACTACCACCTCCTACGAGCAGTACTTC. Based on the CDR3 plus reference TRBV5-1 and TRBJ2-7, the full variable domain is KAGVTQTPRYLIKTRGQQVTLSCSPISGHRSVSWYQQTPGQGLQFLFEYFSETQRNKGNFPGRFSGRQFSNSRSEMNVSTLELGDSALYLCASSLEWTTTSYEQYFGPGTRLTVT.

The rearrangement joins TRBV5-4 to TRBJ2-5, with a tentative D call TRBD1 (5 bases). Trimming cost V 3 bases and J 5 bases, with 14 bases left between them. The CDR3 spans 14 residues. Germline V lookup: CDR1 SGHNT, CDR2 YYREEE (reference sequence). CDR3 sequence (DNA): TGTGCCAGCAGCTGGATAGACAGCAGGGAGACCCAGTACTTC. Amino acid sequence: CASSWIDSRETQYF.

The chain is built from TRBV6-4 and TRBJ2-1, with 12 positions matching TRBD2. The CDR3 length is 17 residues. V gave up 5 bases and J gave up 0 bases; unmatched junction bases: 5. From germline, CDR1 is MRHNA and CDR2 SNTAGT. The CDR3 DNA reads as TGTGCCAGCAGTTTCGGACTAGCGGGGAGCTCCTACAATGAGCAGTTCTTC. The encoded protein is CASSFGLAGSSYNEQFF.

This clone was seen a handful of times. This chain's CDR3 is CASSLDRGYGYTF. DNA for the CDR3: TGTGCCAGCAGTCTGGACAGGGGCTATGGCTACACCTTC. The rearrangement uses TRBV7-8 and TRBJ1-2; 9 positions agree with TRBD1. The CDR3 has 13 amino acids. V lost 6 bases and J lost 4; bases outside the gene matches: 3. CDR1 and CDR2 from the germline V gene are SGHVS and FQNEAQ.

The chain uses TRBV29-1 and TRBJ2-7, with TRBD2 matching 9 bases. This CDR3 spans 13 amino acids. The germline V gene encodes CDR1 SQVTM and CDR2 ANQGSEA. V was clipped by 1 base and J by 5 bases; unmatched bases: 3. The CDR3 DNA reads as TGCAGCGTTGAAGCCCCTAGCGGGGACGAGCAGTACTTC. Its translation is CSVEAPSGDEQYF.